Only one count was recorded for the clone carrying this T cell receptor beta chain. The target antigen is unknown. The assay was immunoSEQ multiplex PCR, and TCRdb's table has in-frame clones only and misses some. In the table there are tens of thousands of clones, about 89% of which are singletons. There are 15 residues in the CDR3. CDR1 is SEHNR and CDR2 is FQNEAQ in the germline V gene (reference sequence). The V end lost 5 bases, the J end lost 7 bases, and 20 bases lay between the germline ends. This sample was included in a study of PD-1 blockade in classical Hodgkin lymphoma. Background on the study: Administration of nivolumab to patients was at 3 mg/kg intravenously every 2 weeks.

General study points: When nivolumab was started under 1 year after ASCT, patients were excluded. Newly diagnosed patients reportedly had lower baseline TCR diversity than healthy donors.

The time point was: cycle 4 day 1 (C4D1), after more than five weeks of nivolumab. The patients all showed relapse after autologous stem cell transplantation, while their brentuximab vedotin exposure varied. J is TRBJ1-1 and V is TRBV7-9, with D unclear. The receptor's source is a human donor with classical Hodgkin lymphoma. Specimen: peripheral blood mononuclear cells (PBMCs), collected before the fourth cycle of nivolumab. Written as DNA, the CDR3 is TGTGCCAGCAGCGCCCCCCCAAGTCGATTTGGTGAAGCTTTCTTT. This gives the protein CASSAPPSRFGEAFF.